These T cell receptor beta chains were read from a single sample in a study of response to subunit inactivated influenza vaccine. TCRdb ran MiXCR on the RT-PCR reads and lists one entry per CDR3 protein. The sample lists roughly 620,000 distinct CDR3 sequences; about 11% were seen once. The same data also went into a second study, on T cells expressing NK-cell markers.

The source material was PBMCs from blood, sampled on the day of vaccination. The receptor source for this set is a man over 45 who received an inactivated influenza vaccine. CDR3s include the opening cysteine and the closing phenylalanine or tryptophan. Fields, in order: V gene, J gene, CDR3 protein.

TRBV5-1,TRBJ2-2,CASSSLTGGETGELFF
TRBV4-1,TRBJ2-7,CASSHVFRDARSYEQYF
TRBV6-1,TRBJ2-7,CASSLPVFSYEQYF
TRBV3-1,TRBJ2-5,CASSQDFSGVQETQYF
TRBV6-2/TRBV6-3,TRBJ2-7,CASRNGLTYEQYF
TRBV7-2,TRBJ1-4,CASSTRQGAREKLFF
TRBV18,TRBJ2-2,CASSPSGGANTGELFF
TRBV2,TRBJ2-2,CASTKGGSDEGELFF
TRBV20-1,TRBJ2-1,CSAPRGGARVF
TRBV3-1,TRBJ2-2,CASSQGGPVHTGELFF
TRBV4-2,TRBJ2-5,CASSPSGTGRETQYF
TRBV20-1,TRBJ1-2,CSAIPGQGRGNYGYTF
TRBV18,TRBJ2-7,CASSPPHGTYEQYF
TRBV5-5,TRBJ2-7,CASRDWTALREQYF
TRBV20-1,TRBJ1-4,CSASSRQQGPTNEKLFF
TRBV15,TRBJ1-2,CATSAHRDGYTF
TRBV4-1,TRBJ2-7,CASSQDLYYEQYF
TRBV28,TRBJ2-7,CASCGGGAWSYEQYF
TRBV20-1,TRBJ1-1,CSALALERRMNTEAFF
TRBV5-4,TRBJ2-3,CASSTPTSGSTDTQYF
TRBV28,TRBJ1-1,CASSPATGGMNTEAFF
TRBV6-9,TRBJ1-2,CASSPQGGGYTF
TRBV12-3/TRBV12-4,TRBJ2-3,CASSFLMAGPGTQYF
TRBV20-1,TRBJ2-7,CSARETGTHYEQYF
TRBV28,TRBJ2-1,CASSAQSTFSYNEQFF
TRBV25-1,TRBJ2-7,CASSRTRSYEQYF
TRBV5-5,TRBJ1-5,CASSSSWASNQPQHF
TRBV6-5,TRBJ2-1,CASSYRTSGGLSSYNEQFF
TRBV12-3/TRBV12-4,TRBJ1-5,CASSTGEEQPQHF
TRBV7-9,TRBJ1-4,CASSFYRPYNEKLFF
TRBV3-1,TRBJ2-3,CASSQSIRLTDTQYF
TRBV7-2,TRBJ2-7,CASRAHQSLSYEQYF
TRBV4-3,TRBJ2-5,CASSQEASALETQYF
TRBV3-1,TRBJ2-3,CASSQDLPSDTQYF
TRBV20-1,TRBJ2-7,CSATQGTASSEQYF
TRBV11-1,TRBJ1-1,CASRPGQMNTEAFF
TRBV20-1,TRBJ2-7,CAPLEVKEGSYEQYF
TRBV18,TRBJ2-1,CASSPNTTGTGYNEQFF
TRBV6-5,TRBJ2-7,CASSYSIGASGYEQYF
TRBV5-6,TRBJ2-4,CASSLPDRDIQYF
TRBV6-2/TRBV6-3,TRBJ1-2,CASSNNYGYTF
TRBV20-1,TRBJ2-6,CSARLSGANVLTF
TRBV12-3/TRBV12-4,TRBJ1-1,CASSRGAGTGNTEAFF
TRBV27,TRBJ1-5,CASSSGTAFEPQHF
TRBV6-2/TRBV6-3,TRBJ1-6,CASSFRDSRDSPLHF
TRBV12-3/TRBV12-4,TRBJ2-1,CASSLENFGSGDEQFF